The 18 T cell receptor beta chains below come from one sample, sequenced in a study of blood T cell repertoires in COVID-19. Clones were sequenced by immunoSEQ multiplex PCR, and TCRdb holds only the in-frame ones, with some missing. The sample lists just over 650,000 clones; 80% to 90% were seen once. The sequencing input was peripheral blood. Receptors originate from a woman aged 18-29 years with acute or convalescent COVID-19.

V and J are TRBV20-1 and TRBJ1-2, with D perhaps matching TRBD1 (6 bases). Trimming left V 3 bases short and J 10 bases short, with 12 bases between. This CDR3 contains 11 residues. Germline V gene data show CDR1 as DFQATT and CDR2 as SNEGSKA (reference sequence). DNA for the CDR3: TGCAGTGCTAGTCTACAGGGAACCTACACCTTC. This codes for CSASLQGTYTF.

The J gene is TRBJ1-1, the V gene TRBV2; tentatively, D is TRBD1 (5 bases). V shed 2 bases and J shed 4 bases, with 14 bases lying between them. This CDR3 comprises 15 residues. Germline V CDR1 and CDR2: SNHLY, FYNNEI. The CDR3 DNA is TGTGCCAGCAGTGAAAGTACAATGCAGGGCACTGAAGCTTTCTTT. Amino acid sequence: CASSESTMQGTEAFF.

The chain couples TRBV4-2 to TRBJ2-3; 12 nucleotides align to TRBD2. This CDR3 spans 16 amino acids. The junction had 6 bases not matched to a gene; V was cut back by 3 bases and J by 5 bases. CDR1 and CDR2 from the germline V gene are LGHNA and YNFKEQ. CDR3 bases: TGTGCCAGCAGCCAGAGGACTAGCGGGGCAGGAGATACGCAGTATTTT. As protein: CASSQRTSGAGDTQYF.

This chain links TRBV5-1 with TRBJ2-2; no firm D call. This CDR3 is built from 13 residues. The V gene's germline CDR1 is SGHRS and CDR2 YFSETQ. V was trimmed by 4 bases and J by 6 bases, leaving 10 bases between them. The CDR3 protein is CASSADIPGELFF. The CDR3 DNA follows: TGCGCCAGCAGCGCTGACATTCCCGGGGAGCTGTTTTTT. Combining the CDR3 with reference TRBV5-1 and TRBJ2-2 gives the whole variable domain KAGVTQTPRYLIKTRGQQVTLSCSPISGHRSVSWYQQTPGQGLQFLFEYFSETQRNKGNFPGRFSGRQFSNSRSEMNVSTLELGDSALYLCASSADIPGELFFGEGSRLTVL.

The chain carries TRBV27 and TRBJ1-6, with D possibly TRBD1 on 6 matching bases. Between the trimmed V and J ends, which lost 6 bases and 5 bases, there was a span of 20 bases. CDR3 length equals 17 residues. CDR1 and CDR2 (germline): MNHEY, SMNVEV (reference sequence). CDR3 nucleotide sequence: TGTGCCAGCAGCCGCCACCCCGACAGGACCGATAATTCACCCCTCCACTTT. Protein sequence: CASSRHPDRTDNSPLHF.

The chain employs TRBV5-5 and TRBJ1-2, with D uncertain. Trimming cost V 0 bases and J 7 bases, with 16 bases left between them. Germline loops: CDR1 SGHKS, CDR2 YYEKEE (reference sequence). This CDR3 is 15 amino acids long. CDR3 bases: TGTGCCAGCAGCTTGGACGTCGGTAACCTCTCTGGCTACACCTTC. It encodes CASSLDVGNLSGYTF.

The chain has TRBV7-9 and TRBJ1-1; D uncertain. Germline-derived CDR1 and CDR2 are SEHNR and FQNEAQ (reference sequence). CDR3 length equals 13 residues. Between the trimmed V and J ends, which lost 7 bases and 1 base, there was a span of 10 bases. As DNA, the CDR3 is TGTGCCAGCACCGTAGGAGGGAACACTGAAGCTTTCTTT. This sequence encodes CASTVGGNTEAFF.

The V and J genes are TRBV12-3 or TRBV12-4 and TRBJ2-7, with D perhaps TRBD2 (6 bases). The CDR3 loop spans 13 amino acids. V shed 3 bases and J shed 4 bases, with 10 bases lying between them. DNA of the CDR3: TGTGCCAGCAGTTTCGGGGGAGCTTACGAGCAGTACTTC. The encoded protein is CASSFGGAYEQYF.

The chain recombines TRBV6-1 with TRBJ2-7; D possibly corresponds to TRBD1 (6 bases). Germline loops: CDR1 MNHNS, CDR2 SASEGT. The ends were cut back, 3 bases at V and 3 bases at J, with 9 bases in the middle. CDR3 size: 13 residues. In nucleotides, the CDR3 is TGTGCCAGCAGTGACAAGGGACACTACGAGCAGTACTTC. This gives the protein CASSDKGHYEQYF.

The CDR3 coding sequence is TGTGCCAGCAGCGTAGGGTCGGGGGTAAGTTCACCCCTCCACTTT. Translated: CASSVGSGVSSPLHF. The chain is built from TRBV9 and TRBJ1-6; perhaps TRBD1 as D (5 bases). The V gene's germline CDR1 is SGDLS and CDR2 YYNGEE. The CDR3 sequence is 15 residues long. V was clipped by 0 bases and J by 9 bases, with 13 bases between them. Complete variable domain (other parts from reference TRBV9 and TRBJ1-6): DSGVTQTPKHLITATGQRVTLRCSPRSGDLSVYWYQQSLDQGLQFLIQYYNGEERAKGNILERFSAQQFPDLHSELNLSSLELGDSALYFCASSVGSGVSSPLHFGNGTRLTVT.

This clone was picked up a small number of times. J is TRBJ1-1 and V is TRBV18, with D perhaps TRBD1 (6 bases). The length of the CDR3 is 14 residues. V lost 5 bases and J lost 1, with 11 bases in between. Per the germline V gene, CDR1 is KGHSH and CDR2 is LQKENI. The CDR3 spells CASSALQGNTEAFF. Written as DNA, the CDR3 is TGTGCCAGCTCAGCCTTACAGGGGAACACTGAAGCTTTCTTT.

The V gene is TRBV6-5, the J gene TRBJ2-7, with 10 bases that match TRBD1. Trimming removed 6 bases from V and 3 bases from J; junction bases left unmatched: 8. The germline CDR1 and CDR2 sequences are MNHEY and SVGAGI. The CDR3 runs 15 residues. CDR3 residues: CASSPVGQGRYEQYF. CDR3 DNA sequence: TGTGCCAGCAGCCCGGTGGGACAGGGGCGCTACGAGCAGTACTTC.

The genes are TRBV7-9 and TRBJ2-1; TRBD1 matches at 10 bases. The germline gives CDR1 SEHNR, CDR2 FQNEAQ (reference sequence). V gave up 1 base and J gave up 6 bases; unmatched junction bases: 9. The CDR3 sequence is 17 residues long. CDR3 residues: CASSLVRLGDRGNEQFF. The CDR3, as DNA: TGTGCCAGCAGCTTAGTTCGGTTAGGGGACAGGGGCAATGAGCAGTTCTTC. Filled out from reference TRBV7-9 and TRBJ2-1, the complete variable domain reads DTGVSQNPRHKITKRGQNVTFRCDPISEHNRLYWYRQTLGQGPEFLTYFQNEAQLEKSRLLSDRFSAERPKGSFSTLEIQRTEQGDSAMYLCASSLVRLGDRGNEQFFGPGTRLTVL.

This chain links TRBV6-2 or TRBV6-3 with TRBJ1-1; tentatively, D is TRBD1 (6 bases). V lost 6 bases, J lost 7 bases, and 18 bases lay in between. Germline values: CDR1 MNHEY, CDR2 SVGEGT. The CDR3 is 14 amino acids. This CDR3 reads CASSTLGDTYEAFF. CDR3 DNA sequence: TGTGCCAGCAGCACCCTTGGGGACACCTATGAAGCTTTCTTT.

The chain recombines TRBV19 with TRBJ1-2, with D perhaps matching TRBD1 (6 bases). Germline assignment: CDR1 LNHDA and CDR2 SQIVND (reference sequence). This CDR3 has 14 residues. Trimming removed 5 bases at V and 1 base at J, with 11 bases between. CDR3 loop: CASSQGNYNYGYTF. As DNA, the CDR3 is TGTGCCAGTAGTCAGGGGAATTATAACTATGGCTACACCTTC.

For this clone: One end of the junction varies from germline; a read error may be responsible. The V call is TRBV27, the J call TRBJ2-7; D remains ambiguous. Germline V gene data show CDR1 as MNHEY and CDR2 as SMNVEV (reference sequence). The CDR3 is 14 amino acids. CDR3 nucleotide sequence: TGTGCCATCAGTCTGACTGTGACTTTGGGCGAGCAGTACTTC. Translated, it gives CAISLTVTLGEQYF.

There are a few counts of this clone. J is TRBJ2-3 and V is TRBV6-4; 7 nucleotides line up with TRBD1. The CDR3 contains 16 residues. Germline CDR1 reads MRHNA; CDR2 reads SNTAGT. The ends lost 0 bases at V and 1 base at J; junction bases unmatched: 4. The CDR3 DNA sequence: TGTGCCAGCAGTGACTCAGTAGGGGGCGGCACAGATACGCAGTATTTT. This gives the protein CASSDSVGGGTDTQYF.

The chain combines TRBV27 with TRBJ1-3; no reliable D call. The CDR3 has 19 residues. Per germline, CDR1 MNHEY and CDR2 SMNVEV (reference sequence). Trimming took 2 bases from V and 0 from J, leaving 20 bases between them. CDR3 nucleotide sequence: TGTGCCAGCAGTTTAGGTGTTTCGGGGTTTCGAAACTCTGGAAACACCATATATTTT. Translation: CASSLGVSGFRNSGNTIYF.